These T cell receptor beta chains were read from a single sample in a study of blood T cell repertoires in COVID-19. Libraries were prepared by immunoSEQ multiplex PCR; TCRdb keeps only in-frame clonotypes and omits some of them. This sample has around 250,000 clones, with 75% to 85% found just once. Sequencing was done on a sample of peripheral blood. The receptors stem from a man over 45 with active or convalescent COVID-19. Both conserved end residues are part of each CDR3.

>TRBJ2-4|TRBV11-2
CASSPWDRMLAKNIQYF
>TRBJ2-1|TRBV19
CASSLSRNYNEQFF
>TRBJ2-1|TRBV12-3/TRBV12-4
CASSDRENNEQFF
>TRBJ2-7|TRBV27
CASGEREGPYEQYF
>TRBJ2-1|TRBV3-1/TRBV3-2
CASGDFITSMQFF
>TRBJ2-3|TRBV6-1
CASSEMEGYPDTQYF
>TRBJ1-2|TRBV2
CASSEAAGYNYGYTF
>TRBJ2-3|TRBV27
CASSYYPPGQGPDTQYF
>TRBJ2-1|TRBV18
CASSPAPGTSGRWEQFF
>TRBJ1-2|TRBV6-5
CASRLGQWDYYGYTF
>TRBJ1-1|TRBV3-1/TRBV3-2
CASSQVEGETEAFF
>TRBJ1-5|TRBV14
CALGGVRVDQPQHF
>TRBJ2-1|TRBV6-5
CASSYTSGRLDEQFF
>TRBJ2-2|TRBV6-6
CASSYSTTTGELFF
>TRBJ2-1|TRBV27
CASSLSRRSNEQFF
>TRBJ1-2|TRBV12-3/TRBV12-4
CASTSSTTGYTF
>TRBJ2-7|TRBV6-6
CASSSSPGLAGTSPYEQYF
>TRBJ2-1|TRBV9
CASSANGRDNEQFF
>TRBJ1-2|TRBV5-1
CASSPSPGTALYGYTF
>TRBJ1-2|TRBV6-2/TRBV6-3
CASSYPVGANYGYTF
>TRBJ2-1|TRBV7-9
CASSPSGTSGLVEQFF
>TRBJ1-3|TRBV19
CASSTSGTRFGNTIYF
>TRBJ2-7|TRBV2
CASSKERGDYEQYF
>TRBJ1-1|TRBV4-2
CASSQGGRRENTEAFF
>TRBJ1-4|TRBV29-1
CSVYRDEKLFF
>TRBJ2-1|TRBV19
CASSSPPGLAFNEQFF
>TRBJ1-2|TRBV6-5
CASSYSRDNYGYTF
>TRBJ1-6|TRBV28
CASFPGQSNSPLHF
>TRBJ1-1|TRBV3-1/TRBV3-2
CASSQPLTGTNTEAFF
>TRBJ2-5|TRBV5-1
CASSLLGLAGAETQYF
>TRBJ2-2|TRBV7-2
CASSLRPGLAGRGTGELFF
>TRBJ2-3|TRBV24-1
CATSDPGQGTDTQYF
>TRBJ1-1|TRBV5-1
CASSFDTQNTEAFF
>TRBJ2-1|TRBV19
CASRVTSGPNNEQFF
>TRBJ2-2|TRBV25-1
CASSPDRGRTGELFF
>TRBJ1-1|TRBV30
CAWSSGRGQREAFF
>TRBJ2-2|TRBV7-9
CASSFGTGELFF
>TRBJ2-1|TRBV19
CASSMELAVGDEQFF
>TRBJ1-2|TRBV7-2
CASSFGQGFVYGYTF
>TRBJ1-5|TRBV6-5
CASSYVSGNQPQHF
>TRBJ2-5|TRBV6-5
CASTEGRRWETQYF
>TRBJ2-2|TRBV7-2
CASSIGLAGELFF
>TRBJ2-3|TRBV5-1
CASSSPERELRADTQYF
>TRBJ2-7|TRBV27
CASGGDRTYEQYF
>TRBJ1-1|TRBV18
CASSPIEGGTEAFF
>TRBJ1-2|TRBV4-1
CASSQDVTVYGYTF
>TRBJ2-7|TRBV6-6
CASSPPPFSGRAAYEQYF
>TRBJ1-3|TRBV24-1
CATSDPPRGSGNTIYF
>TRBJ2-1|TRBV12-3/TRBV12-4
CASTLGDNEQFF
>TRBJ1-3|TRBV3-1/TRBV3-2
CASSQEGLGVISGGYTIYF
>TRBJ1-5|TRBV3-1/TRBV3-2
CASSSGQGEQPQHF
>TRBJ2-1|TRBV27
CASSPGIYPGEQFF
>TRBJ1-2|TRBV5-4
CASSLERGVYGYTF
>TRBJ1-4|TRBV19
CASSTLTGLVEKLFF